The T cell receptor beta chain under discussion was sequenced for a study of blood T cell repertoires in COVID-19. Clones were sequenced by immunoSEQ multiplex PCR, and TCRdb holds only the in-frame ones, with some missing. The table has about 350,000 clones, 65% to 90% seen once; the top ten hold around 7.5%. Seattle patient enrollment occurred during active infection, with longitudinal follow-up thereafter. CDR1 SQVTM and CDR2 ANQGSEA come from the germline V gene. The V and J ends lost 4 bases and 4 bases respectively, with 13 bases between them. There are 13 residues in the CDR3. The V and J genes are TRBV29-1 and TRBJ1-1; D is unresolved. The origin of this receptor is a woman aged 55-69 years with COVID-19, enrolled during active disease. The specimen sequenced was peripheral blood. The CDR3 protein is CSVAREQRTEAFF. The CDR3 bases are TGCAGCGTTGCGAGGGAGCAACGCACTGAAGCTTTCTTT.